The 5 T cell receptor beta chains reported below all come from one sample, sequenced in a study of blood T cell repertoires in COVID-19. Clones were read by immunoSEQ multiplex PCR, and TCRdb kept only the in-frame ones, dropping some. The sample lists hundreds of thousands of clones; 85% to 90% were seen once. Sequenced: PBMCs or T cells enriched from blood (not recorded which). The receptors stem from a woman under 30 who had recovered from COVID-19.

This chain joins TRBV2 and TRBJ1-5; D is undetermined. The V gene lost 7 bases and the J gene lost 4 bases, with 11 bases spanning the gap. The CDR3 sequence is 13 residues long. In germline, CDR1 is SNHLY, CDR2 FYNNEI. This CDR3 is CASKHVPNQPQHF. As DNA, the CDR3 is TGTGCCAGCAAACATGTGCCTAATCAGCCCCAGCATTTT.

V gene TRBV2 combines with J gene TRBJ1-6; 9 nucleotides match TRBD1. The germline V gene encodes CDR1 SNHLY and CDR2 FYNNEI. The ends lost 6 bases at V and 2 bases at J; junction bases unmatched: 2. The CDR3 is 15 residues long. The CDR3 is CASRGQGPYNSPLHF. Written as DNA, the CDR3 is TGTGCCAGCAGGGGACAGGGCCCCTATAATTCACCCCTCCACTTT.

The chain employs TRBV2 and TRBJ2-1, with 10 bases matching TRBD1. This CDR3 has 13 amino acids. From germline, CDR1 is SNHLY and CDR2 FYNNEI. The V gene end was trimmed by 6 bases and the J gene end by 6 bases; junction bases not matched to a gene: 2. The CDR3 nucleotides read TGTGCCAGCAGGGACAGGGGGTCCAATGAGCAGTTCTTC. Its protein is CASRDRGSNEQFF.

This chain uses TRBV27 with TRBJ2-5, with 7 bases lining up with TRBD2. Trimming cost V 0 bases and J 1 base; bases outside gene matches: 2. Germline V gene data show CDR1 as MNHEY and CDR2 as SMNVEV (reference sequence). The CDR3 totals 15 residues. The CDR3 loop is CASSLSPGGQETQYF. Here the CDR3 DNA reads TGTGCCAGCAGTTTATCACCGGGGGGCCAAGAGACCCAGTACTTC.

This sequence joins TRBV5-1 and TRBJ2-7, with 11 bases matching TRBD2. This CDR3 has 14 amino acids. Unmatched junction bases numbered 4, after V lost 4 bases and J lost 4 bases. Germline values: CDR1 SGHRS, CDR2 YFSETQ. CDR3 in DNA: TGCGCCAGCAGCGTGATAGCGGGGGGGTACGAGCAGTACTTC. Its translation is CASSVIAGGYEQYF.